The rows below give T cell receptor beta chains drawn from one sample of a study of shared clonotypes between healthy human individuals. Clones were read by immunoSEQ multiplex PCR, and TCRdb kept only the in-frame ones, dropping some. The top ten clones hold about 1.7% of a sample with about 2.2 million clones, 85% to 95% of them seen once. The sequenced sample consisted of naive CD8+ T cells from PBMCs. These receptors were taken from a man between 18 and 29 years old in good health. Some clones in this sample may be carry-over from other donors' samples. Each CDR3 is given with its conserved first and last residue. A D gene is named only where the DNA matches it firmly. The size field is filled for only some rows; it gives once, few, many or a size class.

cdr3_aa	cdr3_nt	v_call	j_call	clone_size	d_call
CASSLLAQYEQYF	TGTGCCAGCAGTTTATTGGCGCAATACGAGCAGTACTTC	TRBV28	TRBJ2-7	once	.
CASSPPSRSLDEQYF	TGCGCCAGCAGCCCCCCTTCTAGAAGTTTGGACGAGCAGTACTTC	TRBV4-1	TRBJ2-7	.	.
CASSLPYRESGYEQYF	TGTGCCAGCAGTTTACCCTACAGGGAATCTGGCTACGAGCAGTACTTC	TRBV28	TRBJ2-7	once	.
CSVVLAANEKLFF	TGCAGCGTTGTTCTAGCGGCTAATGAAAAACTGTTTTTT	TRBV29-1	TRBJ1-4	once	.
CASSFSLAGEGSGYEQYF	TGTGCCAGCAGCTTTAGTCTAGCGGGAGAGGGCAGTGGTTACGAGCAGTACTTC	TRBV11-2	TRBJ2-7	once	TRBD2
CASSLSGVGNEQFF	TGTGCCAGCAGTTTATCCGGGGTCGGTAATGAGCAGTTCTTC	TRBV27	TRBJ2-1	.	.
CASSLGPGTAITDTQYF	TGCGCCAGCAGCTTGGGCCCCGGGACAGCAATCACAGATACGCAGTATTTT	TRBV5-1	TRBJ2-3	.	TRBD1
CASSRVGTTYEQYF	TGTGCCAGCAGCCGAGTAGGGACCACCTACGAGCAGTACTTC	TRBV7-9	TRBJ2-7	.	.
CASTRSVGGRSPSPLEQFF	TGTGCCAGCACTCGTTCCGTAGGCGGGAGGTCCCCCTCCCCCCTTGAGCAGTTCTTC	TRBV7-6	TRBJ2-1	.	TRBD2
CASSFAGGMNTEAFF	TGCGCCAGCAGCTTCGCAGGGGGAATGAACACTGAAGCTTTCTTT	TRBV5-1	TRBJ1-1	.	TRBD1
CASSGTDTATNEKLFF	TGTGCCAGCAGTGGGACAGACACAGCAACTAATGAAAAACTGTTTTTT	TRBV7-9	TRBJ1-4	.	TRBD1
CTGQSYNEQFF	TGCACTGGCCAGTCCTACAATGAGCAGTTCTTC	TRBV29-1	TRBJ2-1	.	.
CASSRTPARTYEQYF	TGTGCCAGCAGTCGTACCCCCGCAAGGACTTACGAGCAGTACTTC	TRBV27	TRBJ2-7	once	.
CASTGTDIEAFF	TGTGCCAGTACCGGGACAGACATTGAAGCTTTCTTT	TRBV19	TRBJ1-1	.	TRBD1
CASSGAGEGYEQYF	TGTGCCAGCAGCGGAGCGGGAGAGGGGTACGAGCAGTACTTC	TRBV5-6	TRBJ2-7	.	TRBD2
CASSFLTSGSTNEQFF	TGTGCCAGCAGCTTTCTTACTAGCGGGAGTACTAATGAGCAGTTCTTC	TRBV5-8	TRBJ2-1	.	TRBD2
CASSFSTGLTEAFF	TGTGCCAGCAGTTTCTCGACAGGGCTGACTGAAGCTTTCTTT	TRBV27	TRBJ1-1	.	TRBD1
CASSLFVEGAGEAFF	TGTGCCAGCAGTCTATTTGTCGAGGGGGCAGGTGAAGCTTTCTTT	TRBV28	TRBJ1-1	.	TRBD1
CASSLTPGPWPQHF	TGTGCCAGCAGTCTCACGCCGGGACCTTGGCCCCAGCATTTT	TRBV27	TRBJ1-5	.	.
CSVKVTGNIQYF	TGCAGCGTTAAAGTGACGGGGAACATTCAGTACTTC	TRBV29-1	TRBJ2-4	.	.
CSVSGGTGELFF	TGCAGCGTTTCAGGGGGAACCGGGGAGCTGTTTTTT	TRBV29-1	TRBJ2-2	.	TRBD1
CASSERGGGAFSYEQYF	TGTGCCAGCAGTGAAAGGGGAGGGGGCGCCTTCTCCTACGAGCAGTACTTC	TRBV6-1	TRBJ2-7	.	.
CAISDRANANYGYTF	TGTGCCATCAGTGATCGGGCGAACGCTAACTATGGCTACACCTTC	TRBV10-3	TRBJ1-2	.	.
CASSVGGANTGELFF	TGTGCCAGCAGTGTGGGGGGGGCAAACACCGGGGAGCTGTTTTTT	TRBV27	TRBJ2-2	.	.
CASTRQGHNEQFF	TGTGCCAGCACTCGACAGGGCCACAATGAGCAGTTCTTC	TRBV25-1	TRBJ2-1	.	TRBD1
CAYLWAGGSYGYTF	TGTGCCTACCTGTGGGCAGGGGGTAGCTATGGCTACACCTTC	TRBV30	TRBJ1-2	.	TRBD1
CASRFYSGLYNEQFF	TGTGCCAGCAGATTCTATAGCGGTCTCTACAATGAGCAGTTCTTC	TRBV27	TRBJ2-1	.	.
CASSPGYTEAFF	TGTGCCAGCAGCCCTGGGTACACTGAAGCTTTCTTT	TRBV7-9	TRBJ1-1	.	.
CASQRSGRQDTQYF	TGTGCCAGCCAGAGAAGCGGGAGACAAGATACGCAGTATTTT	TRBV11-2	TRBJ2-3	.	TRBD2
CASSHGTGVNTGELFF	TGTGCCAGCTCACACGGGACAGGGGTGAACACCGGGGAGCTGTTTTTT	TRBV18	TRBJ2-2	.	TRBD1
CASSQRMTSAANNEQFF	TGCGCCAGCAGCCAAAGGATGACTAGTGCGGCCAACAATGAGCAGTTCTTC	TRBV4-1	TRBJ2-1	.	.
CATSTYRGTHNEQFF	TGTGCCACCAGCACCTACAGGGGAACCCACAATGAGCAGTTCTTC	TRBV15	TRBJ2-1	.	TRBD1
CASSLAREYEQYF	TGTGCCAGCAGTTTAGCCCGGGAGTACGAGCAGTACTTC	TRBV27	TRBJ2-7	.	.
CASSLARGPAEQYF	TGTGCCAGCAGTTTAGCCAGGGGCCCCGCCGAGCAGTACTTC	TRBV27	TRBJ2-7	.	.
CASSHGSDVNTEAFF	TGCGCCAGCAGCCACGGATCCGATGTGAACACTGAAGCTTTCTTT	TRBV4-3	TRBJ1-1	.	.
CASSPPGTSGSNNEQFF	TGTGCCAGCAGCCCCCCCGGGACTAGCGGGAGCAACAATGAGCAGTTCTTC	TRBV7-3	TRBJ2-1	.	TRBD2
CASSHGLAGEGEQFF	TGTGCCAGCAGCCACGGACTAGCGGGAGAAGGTGAGCAGTTCTTC	TRBV5-4	TRBJ2-1	.	TRBD2